The clone carrying this T cell receptor beta chain was seen at least ten times. TCRdb reprocessed the RACE reads via MiXCR and lists one record per CDR3 protein. The profile shows hundreds of thousands of distinct CDR3 sequences, about 6% of them singletons. Time point here: patch test 2, 6 weeks after DPC sensitization. The treatment: therapeutic diphenylcyclopropenone sensitization with weekly scalp DPC. It was unfractionated whole blood from which total RNA was extracted. The entry originates in a study of human T cells and chemical hapten exposure. The CDR3 sequence is 17 residues long. Germline V gives CDR1 SGHTA, CDR2 FQGNSA. V was clipped by 1 base and J by 0 bases, with 12 bases between them.

Material: whole blood, obtained in connection with sensitization to the hapten diphenylcyclopropenone (DPC). The TCR sequence derives from a woman younger than 35 with alopecia areata. Some clones in this sample may be carry-over from other donors' samples. The rearrangement links TRBV7-2 to TRBJ1-4; D remains ambiguous. CDR3 bases: TGTGCCAGCAGCTTAGAGGGCAGCCAAGCAACTAATGAAAAACTGTTTTTT. It codes for CASSLEGSQATNEKLFF. The entire variable domain, with the rest obtained from reference TRBV7-2 and TRBJ1-4, is as follows: GAGVSQSPSNKVTEKGKDVELRCDPISGHTALYWYRQSLGQGLEFLIYFQGNSAPDKSGLPSDRFSAERTGGSVSTLTIQRTQQEDSAVYLCASSLEGSQATNEKLFFGSGTQLSVL.